This entry lists 27 T cell receptor beta chains sequenced from one sample in a study of T-cell reconstitution after alpha-beta-depleted transplantation in children. Preparation of the TCRbeta library used unique molecular identifiers. Each CDR3 protein is one row after TCRdb ran MiXCR on the PCR reads. The sample consists of approximately 240,000 distinct CDR3 sequences, about 9.2% of them appearing once. The sequenced sample was PBMCs from the stem cell graft donor, obtained from the stem cell graft. The receptors stem from a human donor who donated a stem cell graft to a child with acute lymphoblastic leukemia.

This clonotype occurred many times. The V and J genes are TRBV29-1 and TRBJ1-5, with TRBD1 identical over 8 bases. V lost 6 bases, J lost 3 bases, and 4 bases stayed unmatched. CDR1 and CDR2 from the germline V gene are SQVTM and ANQGSEA. CDR3 length: 13 amino acids. The CDR3 loop reads CSVKDRDNQPQHF. CDR3 DNA sequence: TGCAGCGTGAAGGACAGGGACAATCAGCCCCAGCATTTT. The full variable domain, completed using reference TRBV29-1 and TRBJ1-5, is SAVISQKPSRDICQRGTSLTIQCQVDSQVTMMFWYRQQPGQSLTLIATANQGSEATYESGFVIDKFPISRPNLTFSTLTVSNMSPEDSSIYLCSVKDRDNQPQHFGDGTRLSIL.

V usage is TRBV11-2 and J usage is TRBJ1-6; 9 nucleotides align to TRBD1. J lost 8 bases, V lost 0 bases, and 8 bases had no gene match. Germline V gene sequence: CDR1 SGHAT, CDR2 FQNNGV. The CDR3 has 17 amino acids. The CDR3 DNA is TGTGCCAGCAGCTTAGACAAAGGGACAGGGAGTTATTCACCCCTCCACTTT. Protein: CASSLDKGTGSYSPLHF.

The sample holds many counts of this clonotype. The chain couples TRBV12-3 or TRBV12-4 to TRBJ1-1; D unclear. Between the trimmed V and J ends, which lost 3 bases and 0 bases, there was a span of 11 bases. There are 15 residues in the CDR3. The CDR3 nucleotides are TGTGCCAGCAGTTTTGAGGGCGGAGTGAACACTGAAGCTTTCTTT. The encoded protein is CASSFEGGVNTEAFF.

V is TRBV6-1 and J is TRBJ1-4; D is undetermined. The CDR3 is 15 residues long. Germline CDR1 is MNHNS and CDR2 is SASEGT. V was shortened by 5 bases and J by 7 bases, with 17 bases between the two germline ends. In DNA, the CDR3 is TGTGCCAGCAGTCCCCCCGGGGTCGGGAGTGAAAAACTGTTTTTT. Its translation: CASSPPGVGSEKLFF.

V usage is TRBV20-1 and J usage is TRBJ1-1, with D unresolved. The CDR3 covers 16 residues. V was trimmed by 6 bases and J by 4 bases, leaving 24 bases between them. Germline CDR1 DFQATT, CDR2 SNEGSKA (reference sequence). CDR3 in DNA: TGCAGTGCCAGTAGTGGTGTTCGACTGCAGGCCACTGAAGCTTTCTTT. Protein: CSASSGVRLQATEAFF.

There are many counts of this clonotype. The V and J genes are TRBV24-1 and TRBJ2-1; D gene unclear. Germline V CDR1 and CDR2: KGHDR, SFDVKD. The V end was cut by 3 bases, the J end by 1 base, with 15 bases between. This CDR3 is built from 17 residues. In nucleotides, the CDR3 is TGTGCCACCAGTGATCACCGGATGGGTGTTTCCTACAATGAGCAGTTCTTC. It translates to CATSDHRMGVSYNEQFF.

This rearrangement joins TRBV7-2 to TRBJ1-2; TRBD1 agrees at 12 bases. Germline V gives CDR1 SGHTA, CDR2 FQGNSA. This CDR3 has 14 amino acids. V gave up 5 bases and J gave up 6 bases; unmatched junction bases: 4. For the CDR3, the DNA is TGTGCCAGCAGCCCCGGGACAGGGGGCGATGGCTACACCTTC. This translates into CASSPGTGGDGYTF.

The genes are TRBV19 and TRBJ1-2; D not certain. Trimming left V 2 bases short and J 6 bases short, with 7 bases between. Germline V gives CDR1 LNHDA, CDR2 SQIVND (reference sequence). The CDR3 extends over 12 amino acids. The CDR3 reads CASSITLDGYTF. CDR3 in DNA: TGTGCCAGTAGTATAACGTTGGATGGCTACACCTTC.

The V call is TRBV21-1, the J call TRBJ2-7; the table calls TRBD2, which could not be checked here. TRBV21-1 has pseudogene status. CDR3 length: 16 amino acids. The CDR3 DNA reads TGTGCCAGCAGCAAATCGTCCGGGGCTAGCTCCTACGAGCAGTACTTC. Residues: CASSKSSGASSYEQYF.

J is TRBJ1-5 and V is TRBV5-1; D remains ambiguous. Germline lookup yields CDR1 SGHRS and CDR2 YFSETQ. V was pared by 1 base and J by 7 bases, with 9 bases between. This CDR3 comprises 13 residues. The CDR3 region is CASSLRVGQPQHF. The CDR3 coding sequence is TGCGCCAGCAGCTTGAGGGTTGGGCAGCCCCAGCATTTT.

This clonotype was picked up a small number of times. The chain combines TRBV3-1 with TRBJ2-5; 11 bases are a match to TRBD2. The trim removed 0 bases at V and 5 bases at J, leaving 8 bases unmatched. The germline gives CDR1 LGHDT, CDR2 YNNKEL (reference sequence). The CDR3 covers 17 residues. Here the CDR3 reads CASSQDLGSGGAETQYF. The CDR3 DNA reads as TGTGCCAGCAGCCAAGATCTGGGTAGCGGGGGGGCGGAGACCCAGTACTTC.

This clonotype was seen ten or more times. The chain combines TRBV7-6 with TRBJ2-3; D remains ambiguous. CDR1 is SGHVS and CDR2 is FNYEAQ in the germline V gene. V lost 7 bases and J 4 bases, leaving 18 bases between the germline ends. This CDR3 comprises 15 residues. The chain's CDR3 is CASTLSGVGADTQYF. DNA of the CDR3: TGTGCCAGCACCCTAAGTGGGGTCGGCGCAGATACGCAGTATTTT. The complete variable domain, with remaining parts taken from reference TRBV7-6 and TRBJ2-3, reads GAGVSQSPRYKVTKRGQDVALRCDPISGHVSLYWYRQALGQGPEFLTYFNYEAQQDKSGLPNDRFSAERPEGSISTLTIQRTEQRDSAMYRCASTLSGVGADTQYFGPGTRLTVL.

The CDR3 region has the DNA TGTGCCAGCAGCCGATTGGACAGGGACAACACTGAAGCTTTCTTT. Translating it yields CASSRLDRDNTEAFF. V usage is TRBV13 and J usage is TRBJ1-1; 8 bases are shared with TRBD1. J gave up 2 bases and V 5 bases, and 7 bases lay outside the gene matches. CDR3 size: 15 residues. CDR1 is PRHDT, CDR2 FYEKMQ, per germline (reference sequence).

The chain recombines TRBV27 with TRBJ2-5; 15 bases match TRBD2. V was clipped by 2 bases and J by 4 bases; unmatched bases: 2. The CDR3 is made up of 16 amino acids. Germline CDR1 reads MNHEY; CDR2 reads SMNVEV (reference sequence). The CDR3 bases are TGTGCCAGCAGTTTAAAGGGACTAGCGGGGGGAGAGACCCAGTACTTC. Protein sequence: CASSLKGLAGGETQYF.

V and J are TRBV12-3 or TRBV12-4 and TRBJ1-1; perhaps TRBD1 as D (5 bases). Trimming took 7 bases from V and 4 from J, leaving 13 bases between them. This CDR3 has 13 amino acids. The DNA for the CDR3 is TGTGCCAGCATTCGGGCAGGGACCACTGAAGCTTTCTTT. Protein sequence: CASIRAGTTEAFF.

This clonotype was recorded many times. The chain uses TRBV3-1 and TRBJ2-7; tentative D call: TRBD1 (6 bases). CDR1 and CDR2 (germline): LGHDT, YNNKEL (reference sequence). V lost 2 bases and J 5 bases, leaving 13 bases between the germline ends. The CDR3 is made up of 14 amino acids. The CDR3 loop is CASSQTGPSNEQYF. The CDR3 DNA sequence: TGTGCCAGCAGCCAAACAGGGCCCTCTAACGAGCAGTACTTC.

This clonotype was recorded a few times. The CDR3 is CASSWQVVFEQYF. CDR3 sequence (DNA): TGTGCCAGCAGCTGGCAGGTGGTCTTCGAGCAGTACTTC. V and J are TRBV5-8 and TRBJ2-7, with unresolved D. The length of the CDR3 is 13 residues. Between the trimmed V and J ends, which lost 3 bases and 6 bases, there was a span of 13 bases. Germline V gene data show CDR1 as SGHTS and CDR2 as YDEGEE.

This clonotype was counted at least ten times. The rearrangement uses TRBV28 and TRBJ2-7; TRBD2 is a possible D gene (6 bases). The V gene lost 1 base and the J gene lost 0 bases, with 10 bases spanning the gap. The germline V gene has CDR1 MDHEN and CDR2 SYDVKM. CDR3 size: 15 residues. The CDR3 DNA reads as TGTGCCAGCAGTTTATTGGCGGGGAGCTCCTACGAGCAGTACTTC. It yields the protein CASSLLAGSSYEQYF.

The CDR3 loop is CASSSGYGQGYNEKLFF. The DNA of the CDR3 is TGTGCCAGCAGTTCGGGGTACGGTCAGGGATATAATGAAAAACTGTTTTTT. The chain employs TRBV27 and TRBJ1-4; D might be TRBD1 (5 bases). Germline-derived CDR1 and CDR2 are MNHEY and SMNVEV (reference sequence). The CDR3 loop spans 17 amino acids. Trimming stripped 4 bases from V and 4 bases from J, with 19 bases between.

This clonotype was observed many times. The chain carries TRBV27 and TRBJ2-1; possible D gene TRBD1, 5 bases. Trimming shortened V by 8 bases and J by 0 bases, and 17 bases separated the two germline ends. Germline loops: CDR1 MNHEY, CDR2 SMNVEV (reference sequence). CDR3 length: 16 amino acids. The CDR3 nucleotides read TGTGCCAGCGCACACGGCAGGGTTAGCTCCTACAATGAGCAGTTCTTC. Protein: CASAHGRVSSYNEQFF.

The chain is built from TRBV7-2 and TRBJ1-5, with D unresolved. Per the germline V gene, CDR1 is SGHTA and CDR2 is FQGNSA. The V end lost 5 bases, the J end lost 2 bases, and 10 bases lay between the germline ends. This CDR3 contains 14 residues. The CDR3 DNA reads TGTGCCAGCAGCACGAACAGTGGCAATCAGCCCCAGCATTTT. Amino acids: CASSTNSGNQPQHF.

This clonotype has more than one count but fewer than ten. The chain carries TRBV5-1 and TRBJ1-4; D gene ambiguous. Trimming cost V 1 base and J 5 bases, with 9 bases left between them. The CDR3 covers 14 residues. CDR1 is SGHRS, CDR2 YFSETQ, per germline. Here the CDR3 reads CASSLKHVNEKLFF. In DNA form, the CDR3 reads TGCGCCAGCAGCTTGAAACACGTAAATGAAAAACTGTTTTTT.

This clonotype was counted between two and nine times. The genes are TRBV5-1 and TRBJ1-2, with TRBD1 as a possible D gene (5 bases). This CDR3 has 15 residues. The germline V gene has CDR1 SGHRS and CDR2 YFSETQ. Trimming pared 0 bases from V and 4 bases from J, leaving 13 bases between. The CDR3 region is CASSLEAREVYGYTF. The CDR3 nucleotides are TGCGCCAGCAGCTTGGAAGCCAGGGAGGTCTATGGCTACACCTTC.

This clonotype was counted at least ten times. The chain recombines TRBV25-1 with TRBJ1-1, with a tentative D call TRBD1 (6 bases). Trimming pared 7 bases from V and 4 bases from J, leaving 19 bases between. The CDR3 totals 15 residues. The germline V gene encodes CDR1 MGHDK and CDR2 SYGVNS. CDR3 amino acids: CASKRTAVLGTEAFF. Written as DNA, the CDR3 is TGTGCCAGCAAGAGGACAGCAGTTCTTGGCACTGAAGCTTTCTTT. The whole variable domain, remainder taken from reference TRBV25-1 and TRBJ1-1, is EADIYQTPRYLVIGTGKKITLECSQTMGHDKMYWYQQDPGMELHLIHYSYGVNSTEKGDLSSESTVSRIRTEHFPLTLESARPSHTSQYLCASKRTAVLGTEAFFGQGTRLTVV.

This clonotype has at least ten counts. V and J are TRBV7-9 and TRBJ2-1; D might be TRBD1 (6 bases). Germline CDR1 is SEHNR and CDR2 is FQNEAQ (reference sequence). The CDR3 has 16 amino acids. V lost 4 bases and J lost 9, with 22 bases in between. The CDR3 is CASSSDGITGLTEQFF. CDR3 sequence (DNA): TGTGCCAGCAGCTCAGACGGGATAACAGGGCTAACTGAGCAGTTCTTC.

This clonotype appeared many times. The chain carries TRBV20-1 and TRBJ1-1; tentatively, D is TRBD1 (5 bases). CDR1 DFQATT and CDR2 SNEGSKA come from the germline V gene (reference sequence). This CDR3 has 15 residues. Trimming pared 0 bases from V and 5 bases from J, leaving 16 bases between. The CDR3 is CSARDRGQGQTEAFF. DNA for the CDR3: TGCAGTGCTAGAGATCGCGGCCAGGGTCAGACTGAAGCTTTCTTT.

The V and J genes are TRBV20-1 and TRBJ2-1, with TRBD2 identical over 14 bases. The germline gives CDR1 DFQATT, CDR2 SNEGSKA (reference sequence). The CDR3 totals 21 residues. J was trimmed by 0 bases and V by 0 bases; bases with no gene match: 13. Here the CDR3 DNA reads TGCAGTGCTAGAGATCTCCTGGGGACTAGCGGGGGTCCCAGCTCCTACAATGAGCAGTTCTTC. Residues: CSARDLLGTSGGPSSYNEQFF.